This TCR beta chain came from a study of Ad26.COV2.S vaccination and SARS-CoV-2 variants listed by TCRdb under 2021. A note on the overall study: Vaccine-arm donors were drawn from COV1001, a multicentre, randomized, double-blind, placebo-controlled phase I-IIa trial of Ad26.COV2.S in healthy adults. Ad26.COV2.S was administered intramuscularly at a dose of 5x10^10 or 1x10^11 viral particles, either as one shot or as two shots given 56 days apart. The specificity and breadth of SARS-CoV-2-reactive T cell receptors after Ad26.COV2.S vaccination were assessed by TCRbeta repertoire sequencing. The TCR-sequenced set comprised around 32 samples: roughly 19 Ad26.COV2.S vaccine recipients, 5 placebo recipients and 8 SARS-CoV-2 convalescent individuals. Participants in the trial were split at random into five groups of five each, receiving low-dose or high-dose Ad26.COV2.S once or twice, or else placebo on both occasions. Throughout the experiments and outcome assessment, investigators stayed blinded to trial group allocation.

General conclusions and limits of the study: Spike-specific TCR breadth was higher in Ad26.COV2.S recipients than in placebo recipients (P = 0.0014). After vaccination, substantial breadth of spike-specific CD8+ and CD4+ T cell responses was reported. The study was not powered for comparison of responses between vaccine doses or regimens. Vaccine and placebo recipients had similar non-spike TCR breadth, a finding consistent with the vaccine containing only spike. It was noted by the authors that total T cell responses may have been underestimated by the TCR breadth and depth analyses.

Only a few counts were recorded for this clone. Its antigen is unknown. No much larger clonotype is one base removed from it; base qualities were not supplied. The label giving this sample's treatment or condition can be read as: around 19 received Ad26.COV2.S at low or high dose, single or two shots; 5 received placebo; per-sample allocation not given. For vaccine and placebo recipients, repertoires were sequenced using samples collected on day 63 after the first injection. Between 29 July and 7 August 2020, Cohort 1b enrolled about two dozen adults aged 18-55 years at one site in Boston, USA. Ad26.COV2.S consisted of a replication-incompetent adenovirus type 26 vector by which a prefusion-stabilized SARS-CoV-2 spike protein from the original Wuhan strain was expressed. The immunoSEQ Assay was the method used to sequence TCRbeta CDR3 regions. After extraction, genomic DNA underwent amplification by bias-controlled multiplex PCR, followed by high-throughput sequencing. The paper's processing steps were these. To quantify the absolute abundance of each unique TCRbeta CDR3 region, sequences were collapsed and filtered. T cell fraction was estimated by normalizing TCRbeta template counts to usable DNA, with usable DNA measured through amplification of reference genes found in all nucleated cells. Repertoire TCRs were annotated as SARS-CoV-2-specific by exact matching of V gene, CDR3 amino acid sequence and J gene to a known reactive TCR set. The reference SARS-CoV-2 TCR set was derived from MIRA and filtered for enrichment in COVID-19-positive ImmuneCODE repertoires, a step that removed public or cross-reactive TCRs. Using the MIRA antigens, annotated TCRs were further analysed by specific ORF or by position within an ORF. Depth was the summed frequency of annotated unique rearrangements, while breadth was defined as annotated unique rearrangements over total unique productive rearrangements. Two-sided Wilcoxon rank-sum tests were applied when comparing TCR breadth between groups. TCRdb's version of the immuneACCESS table is confined to in-frame rearrangements and falls short of the full clone set. An unresolved V gene accounts for under half of the shortfall where checked; the remainder is of unknown origin. V and J calls and clone size are as listed in that table; D and trimming were resolved from the DNA. This sample has about 420,000 clones in its table, and roughly 90% of those were observed once. The ten top clones hold less than 4% of the sample.

This clonotype was obtained from a person between 18 and 65 years old who received the Ad26.COV2.S COVID-19 vaccine or a placebo. Sequences were derived from peripheral blood, sampled in a trial of Ad26.COV2.S vaccine versus placebo.

The CDR3: CASSVEGMNTEAFF. The nucleotide sequence reads TGTGCCAGCAGCGTGGAGGGTATGAACACTGAAGCTTTCTTT. The sequence joins TRBV7-3 to TRBJ1-1; a confident D gene designation cannot be given. Between the V and J ends, shortened by 5 bases and 0 bases respectively, the junction contains 10 bases. The germline V gene gives CDR1 as SGHTA and CDR2 as FQGTGA. Its CDR3 holds 14 amino acids, cysteine through phenylalanine. This entry keeps only the CDR3 DNA: 42 bases, framed from base 1.